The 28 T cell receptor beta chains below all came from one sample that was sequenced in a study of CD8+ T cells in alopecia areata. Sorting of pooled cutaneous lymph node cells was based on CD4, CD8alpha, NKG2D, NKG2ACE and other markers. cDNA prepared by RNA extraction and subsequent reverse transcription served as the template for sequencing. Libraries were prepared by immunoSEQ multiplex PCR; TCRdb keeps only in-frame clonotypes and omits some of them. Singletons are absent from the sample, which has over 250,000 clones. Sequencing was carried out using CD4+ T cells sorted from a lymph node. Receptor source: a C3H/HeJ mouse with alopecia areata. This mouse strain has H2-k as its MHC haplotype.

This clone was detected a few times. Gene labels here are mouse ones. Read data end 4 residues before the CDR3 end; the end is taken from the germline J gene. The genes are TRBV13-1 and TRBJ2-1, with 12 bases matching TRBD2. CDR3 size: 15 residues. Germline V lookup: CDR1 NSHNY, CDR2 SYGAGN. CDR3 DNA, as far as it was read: TGTGCCAGCAGTGATACGGGACTGGGGGGATCT. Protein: CASSDTGLGGS. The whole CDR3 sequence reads CASSDTGLGGSEQFF.

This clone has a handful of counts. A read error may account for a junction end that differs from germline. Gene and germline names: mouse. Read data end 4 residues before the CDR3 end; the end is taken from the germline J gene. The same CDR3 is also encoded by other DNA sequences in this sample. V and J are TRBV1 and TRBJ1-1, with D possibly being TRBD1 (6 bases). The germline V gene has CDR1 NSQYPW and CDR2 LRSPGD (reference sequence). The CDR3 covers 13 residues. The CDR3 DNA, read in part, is TGCACCTGCAGCGCAGGGGCGGGCACA. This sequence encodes CTCSAGAGT. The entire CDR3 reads CTCSAGAGTEVFF.

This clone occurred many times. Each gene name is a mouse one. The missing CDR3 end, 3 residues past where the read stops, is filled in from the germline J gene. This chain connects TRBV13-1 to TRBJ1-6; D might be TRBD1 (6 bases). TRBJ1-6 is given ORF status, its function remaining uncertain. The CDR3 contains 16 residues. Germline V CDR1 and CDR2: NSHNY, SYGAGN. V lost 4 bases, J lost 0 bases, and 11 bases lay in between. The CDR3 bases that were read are TGTGCCAGCAGTAAAGGGGACATTTCCTATAATTCGCCC. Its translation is CASSKGDISYNSP. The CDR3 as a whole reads CASSKGDISYNSPLYF.

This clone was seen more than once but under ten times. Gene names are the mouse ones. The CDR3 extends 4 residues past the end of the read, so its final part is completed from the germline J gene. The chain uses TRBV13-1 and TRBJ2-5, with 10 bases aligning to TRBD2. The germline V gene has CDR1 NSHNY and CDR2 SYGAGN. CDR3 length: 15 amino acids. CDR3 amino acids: CASSGRDWGLDTQYF. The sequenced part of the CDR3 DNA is TGTGCCAGCAGTGGCCGGGACTGGGGTTTAGAC.

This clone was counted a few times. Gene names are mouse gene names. The CDR3 sequence: CASSLAGTGGLYAEQFF. Partial CDR3 DNA: TGTGCCAGCTCTCTCGCCGGGACTGGGGGGTTGTATGCT. This chain joins TRBV12-1 and TRBJ2-1, with 12 positions matching TRBD2. The read falls 4 residues short of the CDR3 end, and the missing part is taken from the germline J gene. Trimming at V came to 0 bases and at J to 4 bases, leaving 6 bases not matched to a gene. This CDR3 comprises 17 residues. The germline CDR1 and CDR2 sequences are SGHSN and HYEKVE.

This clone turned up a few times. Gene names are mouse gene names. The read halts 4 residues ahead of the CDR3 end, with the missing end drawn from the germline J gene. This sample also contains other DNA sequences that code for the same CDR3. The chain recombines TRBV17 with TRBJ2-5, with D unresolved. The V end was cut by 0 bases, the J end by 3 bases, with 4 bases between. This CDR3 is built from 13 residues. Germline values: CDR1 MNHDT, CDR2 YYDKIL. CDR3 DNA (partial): TGTGCTAGCAGTAGAGAACAGCAAGAC. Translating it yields CASSREQQD. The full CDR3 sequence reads CASSREQQDTQYF.

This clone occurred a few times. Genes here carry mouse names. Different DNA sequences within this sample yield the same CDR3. This chain's CDR3 is CASSALGVYAEQFF. The CDR3 bases that were read are TGTGCCAGCAGTGCCCTGGGGGTCTATGCT. This chain uses TRBV13-1 with TRBJ2-1; TRBD2 matches 7 bases. The sequenced fragment ends 4 residues before the CDR3 boundary, so the rest is inferred from the germline J gene. V gave up 3 bases and J gave up 3 bases; unmatched junction bases: 3. Germline-derived CDR1 and CDR2 are NSHNY and SYGAGN. This CDR3 is built from 14 residues.

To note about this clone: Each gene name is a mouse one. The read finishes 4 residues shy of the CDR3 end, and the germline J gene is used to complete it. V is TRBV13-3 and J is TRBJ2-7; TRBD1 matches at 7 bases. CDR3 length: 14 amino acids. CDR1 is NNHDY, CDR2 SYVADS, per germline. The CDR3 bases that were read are TGTGCCAGCAGTGAAGAGGGACAGATATAT. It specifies CASSEEGQIY. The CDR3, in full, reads CASSEEGQIYEQYF.

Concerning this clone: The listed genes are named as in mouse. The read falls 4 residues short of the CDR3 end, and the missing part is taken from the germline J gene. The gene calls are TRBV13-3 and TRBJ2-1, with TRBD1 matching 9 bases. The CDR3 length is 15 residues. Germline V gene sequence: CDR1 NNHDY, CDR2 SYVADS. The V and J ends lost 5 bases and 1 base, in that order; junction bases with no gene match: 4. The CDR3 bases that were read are TGTGCCAGCAGCGACGGGACAGGGAACTATGCT. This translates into CASSDGTGNYA. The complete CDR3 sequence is CASSDGTGNYAEQFF.

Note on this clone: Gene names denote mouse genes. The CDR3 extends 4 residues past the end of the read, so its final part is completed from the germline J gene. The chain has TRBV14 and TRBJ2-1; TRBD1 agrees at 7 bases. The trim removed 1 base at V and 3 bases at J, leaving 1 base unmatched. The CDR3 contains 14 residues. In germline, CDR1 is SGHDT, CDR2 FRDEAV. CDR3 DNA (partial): TGTGCCAGCAGTTTCCCAGGGGGCTATGCT. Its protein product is CASSFPGGYA. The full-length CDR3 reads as CASSFPGGYAEQFF.

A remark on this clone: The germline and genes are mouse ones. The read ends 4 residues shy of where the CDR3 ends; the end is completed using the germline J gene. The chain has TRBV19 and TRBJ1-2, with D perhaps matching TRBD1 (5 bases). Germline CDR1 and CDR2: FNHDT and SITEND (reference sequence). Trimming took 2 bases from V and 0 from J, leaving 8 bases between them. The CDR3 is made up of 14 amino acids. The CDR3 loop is CASSIDSANSDYTF. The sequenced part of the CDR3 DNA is TGTGCCAGCAGTATCGACAGTGCAAACTCC.

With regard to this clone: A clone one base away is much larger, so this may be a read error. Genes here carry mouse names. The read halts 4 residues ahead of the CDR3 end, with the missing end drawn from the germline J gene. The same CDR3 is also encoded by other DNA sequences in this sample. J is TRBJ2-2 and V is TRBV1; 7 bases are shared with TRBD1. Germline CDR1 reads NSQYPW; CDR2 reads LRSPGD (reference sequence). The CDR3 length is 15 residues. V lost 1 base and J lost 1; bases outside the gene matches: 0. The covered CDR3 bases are TGCACCTGCAGTGCAGGGACAGGAAACACCGGG. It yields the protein CTCSAGTGNTG. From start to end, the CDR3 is CTCSAGTGNTGQLYF.

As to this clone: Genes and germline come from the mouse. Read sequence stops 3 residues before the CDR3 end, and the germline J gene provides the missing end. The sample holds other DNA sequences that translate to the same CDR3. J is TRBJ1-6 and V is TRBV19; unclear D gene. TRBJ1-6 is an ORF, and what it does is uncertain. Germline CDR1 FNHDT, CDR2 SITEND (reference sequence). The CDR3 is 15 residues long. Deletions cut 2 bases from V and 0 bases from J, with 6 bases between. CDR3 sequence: CASSIRNSYNSPLYF. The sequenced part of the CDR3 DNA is TGTGCCAGCAGTATCAGAAATTCCTATAATTCGCCC.

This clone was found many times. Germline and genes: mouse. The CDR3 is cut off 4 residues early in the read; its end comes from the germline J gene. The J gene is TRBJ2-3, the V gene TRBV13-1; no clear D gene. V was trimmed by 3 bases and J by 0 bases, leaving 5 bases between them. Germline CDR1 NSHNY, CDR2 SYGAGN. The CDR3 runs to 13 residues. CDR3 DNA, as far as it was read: TGTGCCAGCAGTGTACAAAGTGCAGAA. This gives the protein CASSVQSAE. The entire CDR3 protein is CASSVQSAETLYF.

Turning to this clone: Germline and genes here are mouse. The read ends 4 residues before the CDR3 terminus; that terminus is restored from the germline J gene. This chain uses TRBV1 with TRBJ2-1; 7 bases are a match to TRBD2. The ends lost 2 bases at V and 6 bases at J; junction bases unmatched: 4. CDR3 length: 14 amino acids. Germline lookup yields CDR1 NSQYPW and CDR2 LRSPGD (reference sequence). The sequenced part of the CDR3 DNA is TGCACCTGCAGTGCATCTGGGGGAATTGCT. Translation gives CTCSASGGIA. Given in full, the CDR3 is CTCSASGGIAEQFF.

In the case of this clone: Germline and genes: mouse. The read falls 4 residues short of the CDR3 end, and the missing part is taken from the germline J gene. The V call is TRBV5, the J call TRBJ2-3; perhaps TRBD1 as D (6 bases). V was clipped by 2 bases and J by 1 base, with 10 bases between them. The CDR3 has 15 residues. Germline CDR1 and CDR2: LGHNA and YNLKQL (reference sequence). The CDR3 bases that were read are TGTGCCAGCAGCCAACAGGGGACGGGTGCAGAA. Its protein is CASSQQGTGAE. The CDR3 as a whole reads CASSQQGTGAETLYF.

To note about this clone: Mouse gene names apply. Incomplete CDR3 DNA: TGTGCCAGTCAGGGAGGGCTGGGGGCCGGGCAAAAC. This gives the protein CASQGGLGAGQN. The entire CDR3 sequence reads CASQGGLGAGQNTLYF. The rearrangement links TRBV13-1 to TRBJ2-4; D is perhaps TRBD2 (7 bases). The read is 4 residues too short to cover the CDR3 end, so that end is filled in from the germline J gene. V lost 8 bases and J 3 bases, leaving 22 bases between the germline ends. The CDR3 spans 16 residues. Looked up from germline, CDR1 is NSHNY and CDR2 is SYGAGN.

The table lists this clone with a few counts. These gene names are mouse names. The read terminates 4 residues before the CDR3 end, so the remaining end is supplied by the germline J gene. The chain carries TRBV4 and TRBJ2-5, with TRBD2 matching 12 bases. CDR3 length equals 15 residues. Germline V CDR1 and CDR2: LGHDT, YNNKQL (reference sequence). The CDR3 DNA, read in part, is TGTGCCAGCAGCTTTGACTGGGGGGGCGTCGAC. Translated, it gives CASSFDWGGVD. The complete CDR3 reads CASSFDWGGVDTQYF.

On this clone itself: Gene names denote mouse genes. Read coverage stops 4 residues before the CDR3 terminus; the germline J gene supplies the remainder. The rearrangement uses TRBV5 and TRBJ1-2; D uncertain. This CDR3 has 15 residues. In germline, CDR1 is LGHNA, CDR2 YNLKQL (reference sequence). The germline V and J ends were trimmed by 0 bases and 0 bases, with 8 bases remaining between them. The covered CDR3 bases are TGTGCCAGCAGCCAAGACTGGCAGACAAACTCC. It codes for CASSQDWQTNS. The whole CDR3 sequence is CASSQDWQTNSDYTF.

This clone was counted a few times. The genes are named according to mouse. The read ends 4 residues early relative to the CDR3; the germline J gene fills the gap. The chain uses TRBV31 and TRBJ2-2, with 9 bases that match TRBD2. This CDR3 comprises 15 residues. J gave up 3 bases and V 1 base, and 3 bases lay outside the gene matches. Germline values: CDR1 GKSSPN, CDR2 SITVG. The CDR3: CAWSRTGDYTGQLYF. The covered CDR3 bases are TGTGCCTGGAGTCGGACTGGGGACTACACCGGG.

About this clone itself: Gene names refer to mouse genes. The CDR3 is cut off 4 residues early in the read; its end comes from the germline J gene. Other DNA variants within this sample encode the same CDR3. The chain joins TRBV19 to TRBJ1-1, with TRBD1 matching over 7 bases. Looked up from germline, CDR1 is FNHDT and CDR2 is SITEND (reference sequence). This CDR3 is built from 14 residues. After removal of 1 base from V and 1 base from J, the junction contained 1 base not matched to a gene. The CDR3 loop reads CASSIPGGNTEVFF. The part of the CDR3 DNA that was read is TGTGCCAGCAGTATACCAGGGGGGAACACA.

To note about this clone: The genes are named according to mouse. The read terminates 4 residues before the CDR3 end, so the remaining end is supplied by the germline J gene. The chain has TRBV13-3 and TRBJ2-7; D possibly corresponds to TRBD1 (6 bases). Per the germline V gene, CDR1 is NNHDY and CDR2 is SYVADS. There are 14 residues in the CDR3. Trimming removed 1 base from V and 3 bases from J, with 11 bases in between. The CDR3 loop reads CASSDTGQIYEQYF. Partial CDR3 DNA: TGTGCCAGCAGTGATACGGGACAAATCTAT.

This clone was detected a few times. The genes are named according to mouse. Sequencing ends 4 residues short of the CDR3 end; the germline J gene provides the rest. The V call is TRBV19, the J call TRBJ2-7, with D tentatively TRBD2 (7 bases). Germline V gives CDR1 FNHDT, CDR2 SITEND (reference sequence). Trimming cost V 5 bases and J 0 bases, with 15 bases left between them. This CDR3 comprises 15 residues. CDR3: CASSYGGLSSYEQYF. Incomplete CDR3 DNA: TGTGCCAGCAGCTATGGGGGGCTAAGCTCCTAT.

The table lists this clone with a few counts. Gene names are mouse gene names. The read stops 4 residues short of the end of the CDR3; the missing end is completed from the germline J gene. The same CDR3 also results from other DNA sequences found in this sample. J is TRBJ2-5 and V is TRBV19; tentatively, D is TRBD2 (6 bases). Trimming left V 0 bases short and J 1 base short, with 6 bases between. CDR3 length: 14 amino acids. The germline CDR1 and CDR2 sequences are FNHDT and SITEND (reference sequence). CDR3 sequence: CASSIVGDQDTQYF. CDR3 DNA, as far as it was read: TGTGCCAGCAGTATAGTGGGGGACCAAGAC.

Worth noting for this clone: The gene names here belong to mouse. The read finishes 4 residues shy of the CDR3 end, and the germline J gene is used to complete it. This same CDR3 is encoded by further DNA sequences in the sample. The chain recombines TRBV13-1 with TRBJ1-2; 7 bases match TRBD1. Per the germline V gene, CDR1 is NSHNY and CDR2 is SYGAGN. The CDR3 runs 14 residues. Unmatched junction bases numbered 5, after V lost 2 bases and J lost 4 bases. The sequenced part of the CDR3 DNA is TGTGCCAGCAGTGAGGAGGGGGCAGGCTCC. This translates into CASSEEGAGS. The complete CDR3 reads CASSEEGAGSDYTF.

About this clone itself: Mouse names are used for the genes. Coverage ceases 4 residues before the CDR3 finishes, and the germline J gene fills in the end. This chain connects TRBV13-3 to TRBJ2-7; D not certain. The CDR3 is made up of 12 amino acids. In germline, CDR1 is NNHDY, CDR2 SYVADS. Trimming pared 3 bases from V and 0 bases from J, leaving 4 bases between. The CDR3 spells CASSANSYEQYF. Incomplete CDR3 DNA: TGTGCCAGCAGTGCCAACTCCTAT.

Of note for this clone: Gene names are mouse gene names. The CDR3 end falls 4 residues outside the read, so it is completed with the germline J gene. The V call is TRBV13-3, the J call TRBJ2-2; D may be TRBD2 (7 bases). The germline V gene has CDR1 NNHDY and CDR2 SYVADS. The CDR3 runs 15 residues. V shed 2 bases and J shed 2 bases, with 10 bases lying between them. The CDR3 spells CASSDKGGNTGQLYF. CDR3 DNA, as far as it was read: TGTGCCAGCAGTGACAAGGGGGGCAACACCGGG.

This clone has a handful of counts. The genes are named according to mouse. CDR3 loop: CASSVTSYEQYF. The CDR3 DNA, read in part, is TGTGCCAGCAGTGTCACATCCTAT. The V call is TRBV13-1, the J call TRBJ2-7, with unresolved D. The read stops 4 residues short of the end of the CDR3; the missing end is completed from the germline J gene. Germline assignment: CDR1 NSHNY and CDR2 SYGAGN. Trimming removed 3 bases from V and 1 base from J, with 5 bases in between. The CDR3 runs 12 residues.